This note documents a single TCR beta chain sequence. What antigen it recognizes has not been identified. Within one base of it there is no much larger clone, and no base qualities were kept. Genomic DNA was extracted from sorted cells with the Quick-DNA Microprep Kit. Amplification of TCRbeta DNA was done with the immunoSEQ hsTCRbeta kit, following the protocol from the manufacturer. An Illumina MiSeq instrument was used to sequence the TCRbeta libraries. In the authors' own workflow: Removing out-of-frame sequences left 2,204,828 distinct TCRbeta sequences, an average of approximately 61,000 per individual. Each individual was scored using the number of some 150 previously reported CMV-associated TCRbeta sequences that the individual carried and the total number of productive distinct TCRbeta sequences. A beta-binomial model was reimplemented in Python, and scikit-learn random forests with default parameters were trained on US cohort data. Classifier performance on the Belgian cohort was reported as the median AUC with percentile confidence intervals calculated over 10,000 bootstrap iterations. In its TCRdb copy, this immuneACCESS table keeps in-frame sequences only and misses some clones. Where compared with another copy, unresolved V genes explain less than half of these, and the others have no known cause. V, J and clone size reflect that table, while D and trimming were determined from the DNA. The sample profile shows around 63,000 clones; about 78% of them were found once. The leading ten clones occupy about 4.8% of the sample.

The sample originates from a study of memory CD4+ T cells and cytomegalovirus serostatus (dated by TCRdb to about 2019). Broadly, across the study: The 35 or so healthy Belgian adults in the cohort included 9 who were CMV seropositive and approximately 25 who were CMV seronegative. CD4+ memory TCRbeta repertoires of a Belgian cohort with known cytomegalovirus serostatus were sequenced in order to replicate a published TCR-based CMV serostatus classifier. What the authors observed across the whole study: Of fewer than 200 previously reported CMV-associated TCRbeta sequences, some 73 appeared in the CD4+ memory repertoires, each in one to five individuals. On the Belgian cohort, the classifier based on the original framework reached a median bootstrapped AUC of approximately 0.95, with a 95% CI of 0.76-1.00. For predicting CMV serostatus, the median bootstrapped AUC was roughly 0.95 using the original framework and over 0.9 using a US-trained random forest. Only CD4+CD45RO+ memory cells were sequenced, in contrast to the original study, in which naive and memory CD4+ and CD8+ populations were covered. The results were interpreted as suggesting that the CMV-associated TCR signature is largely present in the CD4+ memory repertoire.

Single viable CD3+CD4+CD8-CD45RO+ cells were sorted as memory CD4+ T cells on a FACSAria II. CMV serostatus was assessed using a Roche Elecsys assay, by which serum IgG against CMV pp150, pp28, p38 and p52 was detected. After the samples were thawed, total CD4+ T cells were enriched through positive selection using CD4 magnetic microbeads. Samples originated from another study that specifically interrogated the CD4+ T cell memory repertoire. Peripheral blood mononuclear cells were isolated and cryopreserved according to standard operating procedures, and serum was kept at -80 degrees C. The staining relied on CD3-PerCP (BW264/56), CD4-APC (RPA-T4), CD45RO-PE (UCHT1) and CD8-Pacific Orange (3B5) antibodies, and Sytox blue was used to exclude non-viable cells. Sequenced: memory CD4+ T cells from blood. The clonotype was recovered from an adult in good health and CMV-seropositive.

The CDR3 protein is CSARRPHGYTF. Here is the DNA: TGCAGTGCTAGACGCCCTCATGGCTACACCTTC. The sequence joins TRBV20-1 to TRBJ1-2, with the D gene too uncertain to name. V sheds 2 bases and J sheds 6 bases, leaving 7 bases between their ends. CDR1 and CDR2 (DFQATT, SNEGSKA) derive from the germline V gene (reference sequence). Spanning cysteine to phenylalanine, the CDR3 consists of 11 amino acids. Just the 33-base CDR3 DNA is kept, in frame starting at base 1.